Listed below are T cell receptor beta chains from one sample, sequenced in a study of CD8 T cells in Susac syndrome. TCRdb fed the immunoSEQ multiplex PCR reads into MiXCR, producing one record per CDR3 protein. This sample carries roughly 160,000 distinct CDR3 sequences, around 96% of them seen once, and the ten largest clones take approximately 0.12%. Sequencing was done on a sample of CD4+ T cells from PBMCs. All receptors derive from a human donor with Susac syndrome. Each CDR3 is given with its conserved first and last residue. The D gene is left open where the match is weak.

V,J,D,DNA,CDR3
TRBV11-2,TRBJ2-3,.,TGTGCCAGCAGCCTCCCGGGAAGCCCAGATACGCAGTATTTT,CASSLPGSPDTQYF
TRBV28,TRBJ1-5,.,TGTGCCAGCACTGAGACATTAGGTTTCGGCAATCAGCCCCAGCATTTT,CASTETLGFGNQPQHF
TRBV30,TRBJ2-1,TRBD1,TGTGCCTGGAGTGCCGAGACAGGGGTGTGGAATGAGCAGTTCTTC,CAWSAETGVWNEQFF
TRBV20-1,TRBJ1-1,.,TGCAGTGCTAGAGTAGGGGGACCGAACACTGAAGCTTTCTTT,CSARVGGPNTEAFF
TRBV6-2/TRBV6-3,TRBJ2-1,.,TGTGCCAGCACCCTCCCGAGCGTCAATGAGCAGTTCTTC,CASTLPSVNEQFF
TRBV7-9,TRBJ1-2,.,TGTGCCAGCAACGAACAGGATACGGGAGGCTACACCTTC,CASNEQDTGGYTF
TRBV5-4,TRBJ2-4,.,TGTGCCAGCAGTTTTGGAACGGGGGCACTAGCCAAAAACATTCAGTACTTC,CASSFGTGALAKNIQYF
TRBV2,TRBJ2-1,TRBD1,TGTGCCAGCAGGTCCGGGACAGGTCCTTACAATGAGCAGTTCTTC,CASRSGTGPYNEQFF
TRBV18,TRBJ2-3,.,TGTGCCAGCTCACCATCTAGATCGTTTACAGATACGCAGTATTTT,CASSPSRSFTDTQYF
TRBV5-4,TRBJ2-1,.,TGTGCCAGCAGTACCGCCGGGACTCTCGCCAATGAGCAGTTCTTC,CASSTAGTLANEQFF
TRBV14,TRBJ2-2,.,TGTGCCAGCAGCCCGGAATGGTTCACCGGGGAGCTGTTTTTT,CASSPEWFTGELFF
TRBV11-1,TRBJ2-1,TRBD2,TGTGCCAGCAGCTTCGGGGGGGTCGACTACAATGAGCAGTTCTTC,CASSFGGVDYNEQFF
TRBV15,TRBJ2-7,TRBD2,TGTGCCACCAGCAGAGGAAAGGCGGGAGTTTGGGAGCAGTACTTC,CATSRGKAGVWEQYF
TRBV6-2/TRBV6-3,TRBJ1-2,.,TGTGCCAGCGGGACCGGGCGCGGGGGCTATGGCTACACCTTC,CASGTGRGGYGYTF
TRBV6-5,TRBJ1-2,.,TGTGCCAGCAGTTACCAGGGCCTCTATGGCTACACCTTC,CASSYQGLYGYTF
TRBV18,TRBJ2-3,.,TGTGCCAGCTCACCACTTAAGTCAGATACGCAGTATTTT,CASSPLKSDTQYF
TRBV2,TRBJ2-3,TRBD2,TGTGCCAGCAGTCTAACACCTAGCGGGTCGAGCACAGATACGCAGTATTTT,CASSLTPSGSSTDTQYF
TRBV14,TRBJ2-3,.,TGTGCCAGCAGCGACTTCCCCCCGGATACGCAGTATTTT,CASSDFPPDTQYF
TRBV20-1,TRBJ2-5,TRBD2,TGCAGTGCAAGAGAGGGAGCGGGGACCCTGGGAGAGACCCAGTACTTC,CSAREGAGTLGETQYF
TRBV28,TRBJ1-2,.,TGTGCCAGCAGTCCCGGCGGGGGGATGCACTATGGCTACACCTTC,CASSPGGGMHYGYTF
TRBV3-1,TRBJ1-1,.,TGTGCCAGCAGCCAAGCCCTCTCGTCGGGGATGAACACTGAAGCTTTCTTT,CASSQALSSGMNTEAFF
TRBV20-1,TRBJ2-7,.,TGCAGTGCTAGAGGGGTTACCCACTACGAGCAGTACTTC,CSARGVTHYEQYF
TRBV20-1,TRBJ1-1,.,TGCAGTGCCTCCCCGGGGAGGACGAACACTGAAGCTTTCTTT,CSASPGRTNTEAFF
TRBV20-1,TRBJ1-1,.,TGCAGTGCGGTTCAGGGGAACACTGAAGCTTTCTTT,CSAVQGNTEAFF
TRBV6-2/TRBV6-3,TRBJ1-6,.,TGTGCCAGCAGCCCCTTGTGGGACTCACCCCTCCACTTT,CASSPLWDSPLHF
TRBV9,TRBJ1-1,.,TGTGCCAGCAGCCGAGGGGGACCCAAGATGAACACTGAAGCTTTCTTT,CASSRGGPKMNTEAFF